This T cell receptor (beta chain) was sequenced for a study of post-analysis software for immune sequencing data. Study information: Courses of disease covered relapsing-remitting, secondary progressive and progressive-relapsing multiple sclerosis.

Study-wide points: When patients were compared with controls, four to six TRBV segments were more frequent, TRBV5-6, TRBV5-1 and TRBV20-1 among them. People with multiple sclerosis had a significantly lower normalized Chao1 diversity than controls did.

This CDR3 has 12 amino acids. The V gene's germline CDR1 is DFQATT and CDR2 SNEGSKA (reference sequence). Trimming took 8 bases from V and 7 from J, leaving 18 bases between them. A word on this clonotype: Its antigen is not known.

The TCR beta cDNA libraries contained unique molecular identifiers. TCRdb passed the PCR reads through MiXCR, listing each CDR3 protein once. The repertoire holds over 150,000 distinct CDR3 sequences, with about 30% as singletons. This clonotype was obtained from a girl between 10 and 17 years old with multiple sclerosis. The chain is built from TRBV20-1 and TRBJ2-7, with D unclear. The material sequenced was blood. The CDR3 nucleotides are TGCAGTAGATTGGGCCTTAACAATGAGCAGTACTTC. Translating it yields CSRLGLNNEQYF.